The 23 T cell receptor beta chains below were found in one sample sequenced in a study of shared clonotypes between healthy human individuals. Only in-frame clones appear in the TCRdb table, and some are missing; sequencing was by immunoSEQ multiplex PCR. The sample holds roughly 2.1 million clones, more than 85% seen once. Cells designated naive CD8 were CD45RO-negative and were positively selected for CCR7, with terminally differentiated effector memory CD45RA+ cells excluded. Sequenced sample: naive CD8+ T cells from PBMCs. These TCRs come from a man between 18 and 35 years old in good health. Some clones in this sample may be carry-over from other donors' samples.

The chain recombines TRBV28 with TRBJ2-1; D is perhaps TRBD1 (6 bases). The ends were cut back, 6 bases at V and 3 bases at J, with 15 bases in the middle. The CDR3 loop spans 15 amino acids. Germline CDR1 and CDR2: MDHEN and SYDVKM. In DNA, the CDR3 is TGTGCCAGCAGCTCCGGACAGTTTAACTACAATGAGCAGTTCTTC. It encodes CASSSGQFNYNEQFF. The full variable domain, rest sourced from reference TRBV28 and TRBJ2-1, is DVKVTQSSRYLVKRTGEKVFLECVQDMDHENMFWYRQDPGLGLRLIYFSYDVKMKEKGDIPEGYSVSREKKERFSLILESASTNQTSMYLCASSSGQFNYNEQFFGPGTRLTVL.

The chain has TRBV7-9 and TRBJ2-5; TRBD1 agrees at 7 bases. In germline, CDR1 is SEHNR, CDR2 FQNEAQ (reference sequence). V lost 6 bases and J lost 7; bases outside the gene matches: 5. The CDR3 runs to 12 residues. The CDR3 DNA reads as TGTGCCAGCAGGACAGGGCCCGGGACCCAGTACTTC. This codes for CASRTGPGTQYF. The whole variable domain, filled in from reference TRBV7-9 and TRBJ2-5, reads DTGVSQNPRHKITKRGQNVTFRCDPISEHNRLYWYRQTLGQGPEFLTYFQNEAQLEKSRLLSDRFSAERPKGSFSTLEIQRTEQGDSAMYLCASRTGPGTQYFGPGTRLLVL.

The chain couples TRBV7-9 to TRBJ2-3; maybe TRBD1 (6 bases). There are 16 residues in the CDR3. Between the trimmed V and J ends, which lost 5 bases and 0 bases, there was a span of 15 bases. Germline lookup yields CDR1 SEHNR and CDR2 FQNEAQ (reference sequence). CDR3 sequence (DNA): TGTGCCAGCAGCCCCCACCGACAGGCCAGCACAGATACGCAGTATTTT. Protein: CASSPHRQASTDTQYF.

V is TRBV12-5 and J is TRBJ2-5; 7 bases fit TRBD1. J lost 1 base, V lost 6 bases, and 2 bases had no gene match. Germline loops: CDR1 LGHNT, CDR2 FRNRAP. CDR3 size: 13 residues. This chain's CDR3 is CASGNRGQETQYF. In DNA, the CDR3 is TGTGCTAGTGGAAACAGGGGCCAAGAGACCCAGTACTTC.

In DNA form, the CDR3 reads TGTGCCAGCAGTCCCCGTAAGGGGTACAATGAGCAGTTCTTC. Protein sequence: CASSPRKGYNEQFF. V usage is TRBV7-9 and J usage is TRBJ2-1; TRBD1 is a possible D gene (5 bases). The CDR3 covers 14 residues. The V end was cut by 6 bases, the J end by 4 bases, with 13 bases between. Germline V CDR1 and CDR2: SEHNR, FQNEAQ (reference sequence). Drawing the rest from reference TRBV7-9 and TRBJ2-1, the complete variable domain is DTGVSQNPRHKITKRGQNVTFRCDPISEHNRLYWYRQTLGQGPEFLTYFQNEAQLEKSRLLSDRFSAERPKGSFSTLEIQRTEQGDSAMYLCASSPRKGYNEQFFGPGTRLTVL.

V and J are TRBV7-2 and TRBJ2-3; D is unresolved. Trimming shortened V by 5 bases and J by 10 bases, and 13 bases separated the two germline ends. Germline lookup yields CDR1 SGHTA and CDR2 FQGNSA. This CDR3 is built from 12 residues. DNA for the CDR3: TGTGCCAGCAGCCCTCCCCCAATGGCGCAGTATTTT. Its translation is CASSPPPMAQYF. The full variable domain, completed using reference TRBV7-2 and TRBJ2-3, is GAGVSQSPSNKVTEKGKDVELRCDPISGHTALYWYRQSLGQGLEFLIYFQGNSAPDKSGLPSDRFSAERTGGSVSTLTIQRTQQEDSAVYLCASSPPPMAQYFGPGTRLTVL.

This clone was picked up one time. The chain couples TRBV13 to TRBJ2-1; D may be TRBD2 (5 bases). Deletions cut 4 bases from V and 6 bases from J, with 28 bases between. Germline CDR1 is PRHDT and CDR2 is FYEKMQ (reference sequence). CDR3 size: 19 residues. The CDR3 bases are TGTGCCAGCAGCTCCCGGGGTAGCGCCACGGTGCTAGGAGGCAATGAGCAGTTCTTC. This codes for CASSSRGSATVLGGNEQFF.

The J gene is TRBJ2-2, the V gene TRBV7-2; the D gene is possibly TRBD2 (7 bases). This CDR3 is built from 15 residues. The V and J ends lost 2 bases and 5 bases respectively, with 12 bases between them. The germline V gene has CDR1 SGHTA and CDR2 FQGNSA. The CDR3 sequence is CASSLYGGRTGELFF. The CDR3 DNA follows: TGTGCCAGCAGCTTATACGGGGGGCGAACCGGGGAGCTGTTTTTT.

In regard to this clone: Different DNA sequences within this sample yield the same CDR3. The chain carries TRBV7-9 and TRBJ2-7; 7 bases fit TRBD1. The V gene's germline CDR1 is SEHNR and CDR2 FQNEAQ (reference sequence). The CDR3 runs 13 residues. Trimming cost V 4 bases and J 3 bases; bases outside gene matches: 3. CDR3 in amino acids: CASSSGTDYEQYF. In DNA, the CDR3 is TGTGCCAGCAGCTCTGGGACAGACTACGAGCAGTACTTC.

The chain carries TRBV11-2 and TRBJ2-3; D is undetermined. V lost 1 base, J lost 2 bases, and 16 bases lay in between. This CDR3 has 17 amino acids. The germline gives CDR1 SGHAT, CDR2 FQNNGV. The CDR3 DNA reads as TGTGCCAGCAGCTTAGTGGTCGGACGAAAAGACACAGATACGCAGTATTTT. Amino acids: CASSLVVGRKDTDTQYF.

This chain joins TRBV28 and TRBJ2-5; 7 nucleotides match TRBD1. This CDR3 region has 14 residues. V was clipped by 6 bases and J by 1 base; unmatched bases: 5. The V gene's germline CDR1 is MDHEN and CDR2 SYDVKM. CDR3: CASSEYRGQETQYF. CDR3 in DNA: TGTGCCAGCAGCGAATACAGGGGCCAAGAGACCCAGTACTTC. The whole variable domain, remainder taken from reference TRBV28 and TRBJ2-5, is DVKVTQSSRYLVKRTGEKVFLECVQDMDHENMFWYRQDPGLGLRLIYFSYDVKMKEKGDIPEGYSVSREKKERFSLILESASTNQTSMYLCASSEYRGQETQYFGPGTRLLVL.

The chain recombines TRBV2 with TRBJ2-1, with 7 positions matching TRBD2. There are 14 residues in the CDR3. Germline CDR1 and CDR2: SNHLY and FYNNEI. With V trimmed by 4 bases and J by 0 bases, 0 bases remained unmatched. CDR3 coding DNA: TGTGCCAGCAGTGGGACTAGCTCCTACAATGAGCAGTTCTTC. It yields the protein CASSGTSSYNEQFF.

The V and J genes are TRBV6-1 and TRBJ1-5; D unclear. The CDR3 is 16 amino acids. The germline V and J ends were trimmed by 0 bases and 0 bases, with 9 bases remaining between them. Germline lookup yields CDR1 MNHNS and CDR2 SASEGT. CDR3 amino acids: CASSEAPWGSNQPQHF. The CDR3 DNA follows: TGTGCCAGCAGTGAAGCTCCCTGGGGTAGCAATCAGCCCCAGCATTTT.

The V call is TRBV9, the J call TRBJ2-7, with TRBD1 as a possible D gene (5 bases). V was trimmed by 3 bases and J by 1 base, leaving 17 bases between them. The germline V gene encodes CDR1 SGDLS and CDR2 YYNGEE. The CDR3 consists of 16 residues. The CDR3 reads CASSEGLTAFSYEQYF. In DNA form, the CDR3 reads TGTGCCAGCAGCGAAGGATTGACAGCCTTTTCCTACGAGCAGTACTTC.

To note about this clone: This sample includes further DNA sequences coding for the same CDR3. This chain links TRBV9 with TRBJ2-1; 12 nucleotides match TRBD2. The germline CDR1 and CDR2 sequences are SGDLS and YYNGEE. The trim removed 4 bases at V and 7 bases at J, leaving 6 bases unmatched. This CDR3 comprises 15 residues. Written as DNA, the CDR3 is TGTGCCAGCAGCCCGACTAGCGGGAGAGGAAATGAGCAGTTCTTC. It is translated as CASSPTSGRGNEQFF.

As DNA, the CDR3 is TGTGCCAGCAGCTCCGTAGCGGGAGGAAATGTGTACCAAGAGACCCAGTACTTC. Protein: CASSSVAGGNVYQETQYF. J is TRBJ2-5 and V is TRBV7-2, with 10 nucleotides matching TRBD2. Germline trimming cut 4 bases from V and 0 bases from J; bases unmatched to any gene: 11. This CDR3 has 18 amino acids. Germline-derived CDR1 and CDR2 are SGHTA and FQGNSA.

The rearrangement joins TRBV28 to TRBJ1-1; possible D gene TRBD1, 5 bases. The V end lost 5 bases, the J end lost 7 bases, and 17 bases lay between the germline ends. The CDR3 runs to 14 residues. Germline loops: CDR1 MDHEN, CDR2 SYDVKM. The CDR3 DNA follows: TGTGCCAGCAGTCCGGAGAGAGGGACCATTGAAGCTTTCTTT. Protein sequence: CASSPERGTIEAFF.

This sequence joins TRBV7-2 and TRBJ1-2; no reliable D call. V lost 3 bases and J lost 3, with 8 bases in between. Germline CDR1 is SGHTA and CDR2 is FQGNSA. The CDR3 length is 13 residues. CDR3 protein: CASSFLTHYGYTF. CDR3 DNA sequence: TGTGCCAGCAGCTTCCTGACTCACTATGGCTACACCTTC.

This clone was recorded only once. The CDR3 region has the DNA TGTGCCAGCAGCTCGACCCAGGGGCCCCCCTACGAGCAGTACTTC. As protein: CASSSTQGPPYEQYF. The chain joins TRBV7-9 to TRBJ2-7; weak D call: TRBD1 (6 bases). The V and J ends lost 4 bases and 2 bases respectively, with 15 bases between them. The germline V gene encodes CDR1 SEHNR and CDR2 FQNEAQ (reference sequence). The CDR3 sequence is 15 residues long.

The rearrangement joins TRBV10-2 to TRBJ1-1; no clear D gene. This CDR3 spans 14 amino acids. Germline assignment: CDR1 WSHSY and CDR2 SAAADI. V gave up 4 bases and J gave up 6 bases, with 15 bases separating them. The CDR3 DNA reads as TGCGCCAGCAGTGTCGACCCTTTCGGCGCTGAAGCTTTCTTT. Translation gives CASSVDPFGAEAFF.

This clone was found once. The chain carries TRBV6-6 and TRBJ1-5; 8 bases map to TRBD1. With V trimmed by 2 bases and J by 5 bases, 2 bases remained unmatched. This CDR3 region has 14 residues. Germline values: CDR1 MNHNY, CDR2 SVGAGI (reference sequence). The CDR3 spells CASSYQGAHQPQHF. The DNA for the CDR3 is TGTGCCAGCAGTTACCAGGGGGCTCATCAGCCCCAGCATTTT.

The chain employs TRBV7-9 and TRBJ1-2; TRBD1 is a possible D gene (5 bases). This CDR3 spans 16 amino acids. V lost 5 bases and J lost 8, with 24 bases in between. The germline V gene encodes CDR1 SEHNR and CDR2 FQNEAQ (reference sequence). CDR3 coding DNA: TGTGCCAGCAGCCCAACCCCCCCGACAGTTCCCGGGGGCTACACCTTC. Its translation: CASSPTPPTVPGGYTF.

The chain employs TRBV10-3 and TRBJ2-5, with TRBD1 matching over 8 bases. Germline CDR1 reads ENHRY; CDR2 reads SYGVKD. This CDR3 has 13 residues. Unmatched junction bases numbered 5, after V lost 6 bases and J lost 5 bases. CDR3 sequence: CAISDRGRETQYF. In nucleotides, the CDR3 is TGTGCCATCAGCGACAGGGGAAGGGAGACCCAGTACTTC.